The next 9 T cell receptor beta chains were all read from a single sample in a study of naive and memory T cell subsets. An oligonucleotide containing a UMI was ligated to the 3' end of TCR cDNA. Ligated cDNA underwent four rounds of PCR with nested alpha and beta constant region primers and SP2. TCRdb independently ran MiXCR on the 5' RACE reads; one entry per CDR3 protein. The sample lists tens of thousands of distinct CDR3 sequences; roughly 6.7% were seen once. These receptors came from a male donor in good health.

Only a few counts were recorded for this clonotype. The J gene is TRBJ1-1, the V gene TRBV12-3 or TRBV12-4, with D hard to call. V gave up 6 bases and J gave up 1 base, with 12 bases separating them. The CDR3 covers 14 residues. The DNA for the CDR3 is TGTGCCAGCAGCCTCCCTCCAGGGAACACTGAAGCTTTCTTT. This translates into CASSLPPGNTEAFF.

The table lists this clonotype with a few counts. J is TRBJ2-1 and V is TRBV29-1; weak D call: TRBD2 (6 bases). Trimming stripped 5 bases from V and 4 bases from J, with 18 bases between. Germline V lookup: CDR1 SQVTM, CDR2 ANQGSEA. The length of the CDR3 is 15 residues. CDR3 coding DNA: TGCAGCGTTCCATCGCCAGCCGGGGGTTACAATGAGCAGTTCTTC. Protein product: CSVPSPAGGYNEQFF.

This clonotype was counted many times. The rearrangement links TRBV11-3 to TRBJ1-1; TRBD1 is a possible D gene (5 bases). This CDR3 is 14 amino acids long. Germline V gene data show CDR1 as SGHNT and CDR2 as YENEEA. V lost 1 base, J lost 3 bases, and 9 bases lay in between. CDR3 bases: TGTGCCAGCAGCTTAGGAAGGGACTACACTGAAGCTTTCTTT. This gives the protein CASSLGRDYTEAFF.

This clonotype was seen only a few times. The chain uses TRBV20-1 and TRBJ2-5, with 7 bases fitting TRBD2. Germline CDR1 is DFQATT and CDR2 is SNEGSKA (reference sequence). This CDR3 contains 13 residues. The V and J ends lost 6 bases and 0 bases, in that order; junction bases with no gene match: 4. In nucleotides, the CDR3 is TGCAGTGCAGGGAGGGCCAACCAAGAGACCCAGTACTTC. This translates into CSAGRANQETQYF.

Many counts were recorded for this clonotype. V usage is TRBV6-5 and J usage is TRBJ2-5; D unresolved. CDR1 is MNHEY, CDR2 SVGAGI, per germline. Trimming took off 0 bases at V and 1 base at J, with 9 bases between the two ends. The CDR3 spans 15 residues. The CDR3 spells CASSYSKWFQETQYF. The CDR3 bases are TGTGCCAGCAGTTACTCGAAGTGGTTCCAAGAGACCCAGTACTTC.

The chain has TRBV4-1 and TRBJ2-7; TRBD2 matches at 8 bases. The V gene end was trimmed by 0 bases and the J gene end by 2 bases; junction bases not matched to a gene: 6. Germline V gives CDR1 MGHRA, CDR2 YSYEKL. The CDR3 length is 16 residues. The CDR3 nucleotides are TGCGCCAGCAGCCAAGAACGGCTAGCGGGTCCCTACGAGCAGTACTTC. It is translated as CASSQERLAGPYEQYF.

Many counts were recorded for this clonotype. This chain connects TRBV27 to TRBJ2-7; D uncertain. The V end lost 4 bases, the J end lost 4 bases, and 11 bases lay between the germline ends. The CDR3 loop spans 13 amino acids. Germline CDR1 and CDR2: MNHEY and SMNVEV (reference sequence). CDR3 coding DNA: TGTGCCAGCAGTTCATCTGGGCCTTACGAGCAGTACTTC. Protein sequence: CASSSSGPYEQYF.

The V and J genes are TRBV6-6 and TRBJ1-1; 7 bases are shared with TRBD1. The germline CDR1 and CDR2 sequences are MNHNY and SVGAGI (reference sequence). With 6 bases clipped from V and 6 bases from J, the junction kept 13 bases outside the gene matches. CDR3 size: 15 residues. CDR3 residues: CASSLYPSTGSEAFF. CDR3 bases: TGTGCCAGCAGCCTTTACCCCTCGACAGGGTCTGAAGCTTTCTTT.

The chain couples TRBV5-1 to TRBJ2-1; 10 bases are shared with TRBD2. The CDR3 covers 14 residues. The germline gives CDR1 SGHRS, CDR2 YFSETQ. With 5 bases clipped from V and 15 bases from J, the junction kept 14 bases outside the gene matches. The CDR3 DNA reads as TGCGCCAGCAGGGACCCCGGAGGACTAGCGGTACCGTTCTTC. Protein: CASRDPGGLAVPFF.